The entry below describes one T cell receptor beta chain. The data derive from a study of T cells in Graves' hyperthyroidism and ophthalmopathy. RNA transcripts were the template for amplifying TCR beta CDR3 regions. A set of HTBI primers served as the primers for a first-round RT-PCR of the TCR CDR3. TCRdb fed the multiplex PCR reads into MiXCR, producing one record per CDR3 protein. The data show about 400,000 distinct CDR3 sequences, with approximately 25% seen just once and around 67% held by the top ten. The CDR3 length is 15 residues. The ends lost 5 bases at V and 4 bases at J; junction bases unmatched: 10. The V gene's germline CDR1 is KGHSH and CDR2 LQKENI.

V is TRBV18 and J is TRBJ1-1, with 7 bases that match TRBD1. The source of this sequence is a man in his fifties with Graves' hyperthyroidism. Sequencing was carried out using blood. The CDR3 is CASSSIGGLITEAFF. The CDR3 nucleotides are TGTGCCAGCTCATCGATAGGGGGCCTAATCACTGAAGCTTTCTTT.